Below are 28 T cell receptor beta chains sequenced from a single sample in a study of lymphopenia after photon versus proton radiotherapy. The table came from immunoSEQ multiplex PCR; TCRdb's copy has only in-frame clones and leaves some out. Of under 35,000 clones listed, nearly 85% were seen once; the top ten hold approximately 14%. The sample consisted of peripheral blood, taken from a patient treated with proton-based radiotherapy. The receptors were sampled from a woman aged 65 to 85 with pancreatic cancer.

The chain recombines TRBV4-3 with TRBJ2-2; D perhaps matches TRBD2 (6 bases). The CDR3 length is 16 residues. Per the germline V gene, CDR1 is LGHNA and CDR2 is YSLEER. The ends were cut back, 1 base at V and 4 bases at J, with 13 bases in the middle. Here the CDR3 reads CASSQGAGRSTGELFF. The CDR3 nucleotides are TGCGCCAGCAGCCAAGGGGCTGGGAGGTCCACCGGGGAGCTGTTTTTT.

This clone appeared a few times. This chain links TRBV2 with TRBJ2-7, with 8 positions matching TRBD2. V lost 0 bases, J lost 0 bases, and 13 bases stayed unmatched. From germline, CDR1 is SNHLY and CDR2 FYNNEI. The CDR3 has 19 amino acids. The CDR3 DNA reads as TGTGCCAGCAGTGAAGCGCTTGGGGGGCTAGCGGGCATCTCCTACGAGCAGTACTTC. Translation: CASSEALGGLAGISYEQYF. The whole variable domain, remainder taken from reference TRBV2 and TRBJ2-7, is EPEVTQTPSHQVTQMGQEVILRCVPISNHLYFYWYRQILGQKVEFLVSFYNNEISEKSEIFDDQFSVERPDGSNFTLKIRSTKLEDSAMYFCASSEALGGLAGISYEQYFGPGTRLTVT.

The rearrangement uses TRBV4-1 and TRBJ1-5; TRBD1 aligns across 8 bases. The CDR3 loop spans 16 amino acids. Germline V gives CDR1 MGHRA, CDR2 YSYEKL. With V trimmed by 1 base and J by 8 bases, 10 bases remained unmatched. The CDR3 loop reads CASSQGQGAYVKPQHF. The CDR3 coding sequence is TGCGCCAGCAGCCAAGGGCAGGGGGCGTATGTGAAGCCCCAGCATTTT.

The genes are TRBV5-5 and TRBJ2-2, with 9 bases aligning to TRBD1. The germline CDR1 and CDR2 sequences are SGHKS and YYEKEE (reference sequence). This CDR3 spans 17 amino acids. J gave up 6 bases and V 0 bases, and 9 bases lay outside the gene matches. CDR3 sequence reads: CASSLAAGQGFPGELFF. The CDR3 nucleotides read TGTGCCAGCAGCTTGGCCGCGGGACAGGGTTTTCCCGGGGAGCTGTTTTTT.

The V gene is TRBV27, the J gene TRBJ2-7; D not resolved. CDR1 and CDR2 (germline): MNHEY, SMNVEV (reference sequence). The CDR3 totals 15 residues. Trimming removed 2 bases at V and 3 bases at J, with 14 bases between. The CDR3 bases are TGTGCCAGCAGTTTAAGGTGGCCCCAGGTCTACGAGCAGTACTTC. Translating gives CASSLRWPQVYEQYF.

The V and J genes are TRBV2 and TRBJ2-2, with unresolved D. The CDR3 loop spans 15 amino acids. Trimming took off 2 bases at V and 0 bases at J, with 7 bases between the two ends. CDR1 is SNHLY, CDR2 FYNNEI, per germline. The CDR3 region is CASSETQPNTGELFF. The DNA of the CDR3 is TGTGCCAGCAGTGAAACCCAGCCGAACACCGGGGAGCTGTTTTTT.

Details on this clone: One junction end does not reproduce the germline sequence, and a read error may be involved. For the CDR3, the DNA is TGTGCCAGCAGTTTATCCTTTAATTCACCCCTCCACTTT. It yields the protein CASSLSFNSPLHF. The chain recombines TRBV28 with TRBJ1-6; no reliable D call. CDR3 length equals 13 residues. The germline V gene has CDR1 MDHEN and CDR2 SYDVKM. Supplemented by reference TRBV28 and TRBJ1-6, the full variable domain reads DVKVTQSSRYLVKRTGEKVFLECVQDMDHENMFWYRQDPGLGLRLIYFSYDVKMKEKGDIPEGYSVSREKKERFSLILESASTNQTSMYLCASSLSFNSPLHFGNGTRLTVT.

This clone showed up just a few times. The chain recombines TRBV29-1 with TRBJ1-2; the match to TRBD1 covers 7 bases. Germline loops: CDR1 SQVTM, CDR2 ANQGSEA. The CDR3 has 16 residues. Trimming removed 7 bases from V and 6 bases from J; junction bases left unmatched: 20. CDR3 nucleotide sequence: TGCAGCGCCGGATCGGACAGGTTACGTTTCGGAGATGGCTACACCTTC. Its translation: CSAGSDRLRFGDGYTF.

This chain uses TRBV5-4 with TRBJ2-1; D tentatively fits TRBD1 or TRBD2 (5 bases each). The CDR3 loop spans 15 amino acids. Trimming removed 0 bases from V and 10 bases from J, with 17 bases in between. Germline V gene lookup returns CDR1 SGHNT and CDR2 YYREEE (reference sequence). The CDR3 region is CASSLGGSWVGEQFF. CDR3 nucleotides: TGTGCCAGCAGCTTGGGGGGGAGTTGGGTAGGGGAGCAGTTCTTC.

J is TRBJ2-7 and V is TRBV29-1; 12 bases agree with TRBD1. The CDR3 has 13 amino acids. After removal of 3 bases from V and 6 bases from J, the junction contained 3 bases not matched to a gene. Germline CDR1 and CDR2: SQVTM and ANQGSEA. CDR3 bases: TGCAGCGTTGAGGGACAGGGGGCAGGCGAGCAGTACTTC. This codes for CSVEGQGAGEQYF.

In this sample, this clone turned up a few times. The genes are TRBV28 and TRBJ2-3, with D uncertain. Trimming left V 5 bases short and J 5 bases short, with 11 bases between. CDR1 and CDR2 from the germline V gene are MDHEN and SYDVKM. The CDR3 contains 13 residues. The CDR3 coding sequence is TGTGCCAGCAGTGCCCGGTGGGGAGATACGCAGTATTTT. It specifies CASSARWGDTQYF.

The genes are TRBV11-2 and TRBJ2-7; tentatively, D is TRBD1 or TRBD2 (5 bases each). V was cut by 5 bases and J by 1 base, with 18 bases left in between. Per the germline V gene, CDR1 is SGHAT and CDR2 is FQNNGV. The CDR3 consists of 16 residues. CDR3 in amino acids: CASSPRPGGGSYEQYF. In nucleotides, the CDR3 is TGTGCCAGCAGCCCCCGGCCTGGTGGGGGTTCCTACGAGCAGTACTTC.

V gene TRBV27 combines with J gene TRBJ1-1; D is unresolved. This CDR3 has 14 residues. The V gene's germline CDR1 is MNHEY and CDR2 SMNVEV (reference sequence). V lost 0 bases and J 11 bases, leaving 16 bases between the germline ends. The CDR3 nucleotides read TGTGCCAGCAGTTTATCAACTTTTGAGGGAAACGCTTTCTTT. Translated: CASSLSTFEGNAFF.

For the CDR3, the DNA is TGTGCCAGCAGCCCCGGGACTCGAAACACAGATACGCAGTATTTT. It translates to CASSPGTRNTDTQYF. J is TRBJ2-3 and V is TRBV11-3, with TRBD2 as a possible D gene (6 bases). The CDR3 has 15 residues. With 5 bases removed from V and 2 bases from J, the gap between germline ends came to 14 bases. Per the germline V gene, CDR1 is SGHNT and CDR2 is YENEEA.

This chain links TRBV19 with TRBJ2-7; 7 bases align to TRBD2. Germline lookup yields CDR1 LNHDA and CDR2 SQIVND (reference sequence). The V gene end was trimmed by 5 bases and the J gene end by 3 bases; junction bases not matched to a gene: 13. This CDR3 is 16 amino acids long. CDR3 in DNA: TGTGCCAGTAGTTCTCCTCGGGGGGTCTCCTTCTACGAGCAGTACTTC. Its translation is CASSSPRGVSFYEQYF.

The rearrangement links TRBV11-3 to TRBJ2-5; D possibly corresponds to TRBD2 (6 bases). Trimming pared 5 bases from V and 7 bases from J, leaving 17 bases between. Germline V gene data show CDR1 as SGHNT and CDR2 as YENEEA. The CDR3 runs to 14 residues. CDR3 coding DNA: TGTGCCAGCAGCGAACGTGGGGGACTCGGGACCCAGTACTTC. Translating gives CASSERGGLGTQYF.

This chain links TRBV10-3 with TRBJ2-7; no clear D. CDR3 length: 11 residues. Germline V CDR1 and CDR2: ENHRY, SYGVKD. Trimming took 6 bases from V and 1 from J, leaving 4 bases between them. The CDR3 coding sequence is TGTGCCATCAGCAGTTCCTACGAGCAGTACTTC. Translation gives CAISSSYEQYF.

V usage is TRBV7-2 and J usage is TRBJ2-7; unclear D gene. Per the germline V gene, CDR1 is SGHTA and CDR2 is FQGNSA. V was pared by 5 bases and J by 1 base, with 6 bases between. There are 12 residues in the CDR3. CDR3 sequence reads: CASSLTSYEQYF. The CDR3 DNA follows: TGTGCCAGCAGCCTGACATCCTACGAGCAGTACTTC.

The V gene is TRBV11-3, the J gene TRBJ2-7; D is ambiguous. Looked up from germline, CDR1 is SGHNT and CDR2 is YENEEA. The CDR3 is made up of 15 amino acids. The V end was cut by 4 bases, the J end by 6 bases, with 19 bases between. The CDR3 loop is CASSSYPNSRAEQYF. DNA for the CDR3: TGTGCCAGCAGCTCATACCCAAATTCTAGGGCCGAGCAGTACTTC.

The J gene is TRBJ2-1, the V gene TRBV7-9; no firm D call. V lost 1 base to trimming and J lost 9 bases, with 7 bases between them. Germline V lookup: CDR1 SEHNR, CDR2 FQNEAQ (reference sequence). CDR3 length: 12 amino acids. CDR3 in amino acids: CASSLERGEQFF. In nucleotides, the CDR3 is TGTGCCAGCAGCTTAGAACGAGGTGAGCAGTTCTTC.

The CDR3 loop reads CASSSQGGYTF. The CDR3 nucleotides read TGTGCCAGCAGCTCACAGGGTGGCTACACCTTC. This rearrangement joins TRBV7-9 to TRBJ1-2; the D gene is possibly TRBD1 (6 bases). Germline loops: CDR1 SEHNR, CDR2 FQNEAQ (reference sequence). The CDR3 is 11 amino acids. The V and J ends lost 4 bases and 7 bases respectively, with 7 bases between them.

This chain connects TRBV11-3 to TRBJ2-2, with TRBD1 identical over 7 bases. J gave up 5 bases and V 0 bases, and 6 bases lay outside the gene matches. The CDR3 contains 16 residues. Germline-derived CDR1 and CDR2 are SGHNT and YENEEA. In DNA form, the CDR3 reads TGTGCCAGCAGCTTAGACAGGGGGATTGGGACCGGGGAGCTGTTTTTT. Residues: CASSLDRGIGTGELFF.

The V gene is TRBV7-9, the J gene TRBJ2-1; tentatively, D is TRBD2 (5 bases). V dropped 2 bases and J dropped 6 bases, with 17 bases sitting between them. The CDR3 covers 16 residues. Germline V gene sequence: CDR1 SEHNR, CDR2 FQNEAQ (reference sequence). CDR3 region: CASSLFYGSSPNEQFF. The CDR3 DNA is TGTGCCAGCAGCTTATTCTATGGGAGTTCCCCCAATGAGCAGTTCTTC.

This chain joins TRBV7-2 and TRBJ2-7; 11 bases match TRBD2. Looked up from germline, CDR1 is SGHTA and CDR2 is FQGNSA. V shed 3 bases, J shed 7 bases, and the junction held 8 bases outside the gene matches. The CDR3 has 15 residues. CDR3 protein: CASSLGRTSGREQYF. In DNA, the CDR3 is TGTGCCAGCAGCTTGGGGAGGACTAGCGGGCGGGAGCAGTACTTC.

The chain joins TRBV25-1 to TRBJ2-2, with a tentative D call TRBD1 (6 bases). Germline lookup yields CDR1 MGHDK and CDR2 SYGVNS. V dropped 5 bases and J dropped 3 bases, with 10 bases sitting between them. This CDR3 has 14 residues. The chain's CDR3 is CASSQDRDTGELFF. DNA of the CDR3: TGTGCCAGCAGTCAGGACAGAGACACCGGGGAGCTGTTTTTT.

The CDR3 DNA reads as TGTGCCAGTAGTTCAGGGGCTAGTTCTAGAGGCGAGCAGTACTTC. Amino acid sequence: CASSSGASSRGEQYF. J is TRBJ2-7 and V is TRBV19; the D gene is possibly TRBD1 (6 bases). The germline V and J ends were trimmed by 5 bases and 6 bases, with 20 bases remaining between them. This CDR3 spans 15 amino acids. From germline, CDR1 is LNHDA and CDR2 SQIVND (reference sequence).

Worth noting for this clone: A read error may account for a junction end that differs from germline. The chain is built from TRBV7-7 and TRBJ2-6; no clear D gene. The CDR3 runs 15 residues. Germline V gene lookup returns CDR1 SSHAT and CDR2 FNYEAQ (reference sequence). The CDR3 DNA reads TGTGCTAGCAGCGCCGGAAATCTCGGGGCCAACGTCCTGACTTTC. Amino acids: CASSAGNLGANVLTF. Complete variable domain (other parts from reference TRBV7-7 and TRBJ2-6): GAGVSQSPRYKVTKRGQDVTLRCDPISSHATLYWYQQALGQGPEFLTYFNYEAQPDKSGLPSDRFSAERPEGSISTLTIQRTEQRDSAMYRCASSAGNLGANVLTFGAGSRLTVL.

The CDR3 nucleotides read TGCACCAGCAGCCAGGGACCGGGACTAAAACAAGAGACCCAGTACTTC. Amino acid sequence: CTSSQGPGLKQETQYF. The chain carries TRBV1 and TRBJ2-5; TRBD2, the table's D call, was not compared with the DNA. TRBV1 represents a pseudogene. This CDR3 contains 16 residues.